Following are 21 T cell receptor beta chains from one sample sequenced in a study of blood T cell repertoires in COVID-19. Assay: immunoSEQ multiplex PCR; the TCRdb copy retains only in-frame clones and omits some. Altogether tens of thousands of clones are present, roughly 75% being singletons, with the ten largest covering around 15%. Sample: peripheral blood. The receptors come from a man aged 65 to 79 with acute or convalescent COVID-19.

The sample holds a few counts of this clone. This chain connects TRBV27 to TRBJ2-3, with a weak D call TRBD1 (6 bases). V was cut by 4 bases and J by 3 bases, with 14 bases left in between. Germline CDR1 is MNHEY and CDR2 is SMNVEV (reference sequence). The length of the CDR3 is 15 residues. This CDR3 reads CASSSWDTGTDTQYF. The CDR3 nucleotides are TGTGCCAGCAGTTCCTGGGACACAGGGACAGATACGCAGTATTTT.

The chain employs TRBV28 and TRBJ2-3; D may be TRBD2 (5 bases). This CDR3 spans 14 amino acids. Germline loops: CDR1 MDHEN, CDR2 SYDVKM. The V end was cut by 9 bases, the J end by 2 bases, with 15 bases between. The CDR3 coding sequence is TGTGCCAGTCGCCGAGGAGGCAACACAGATACGCAGTATTTT. This encodes CASRRGGNTDTQYF.

The rearrangement uses TRBV7-2 and TRBJ1-5; tentatively, D is TRBD1 (6 bases). Germline V CDR1 and CDR2: SGHTA, FQGNSA. The CDR3 is made up of 15 amino acids. The V gene lost 3 bases and the J gene lost 2 bases, with 11 bases spanning the gap. The DNA for the CDR3 is TGTGCCAGCAGCTTGGGGAGACAGGGCAATCAGCCCCAGCATTTT. It codes for CASSLGRQGNQPQHF.

The chain uses TRBV4-2 and TRBJ2-1, with TRBD2 matching 8 bases. This CDR3 spans 18 amino acids. The V gene's germline CDR1 is LGHNA and CDR2 YNFKEQ. V was clipped by 4 bases and J by 3 bases; unmatched bases: 14. The CDR3 DNA reads as TGTGCCAGCAGCCGAGAGATAAGCGGGAGAGGATACTACAATGAGCAGTTCTTC. It specifies CASSREISGRGYYNEQFF.

This clone was counted a few times. The chain uses TRBV19 and TRBJ1-1; D call uncertain. This CDR3 has 16 amino acids. CDR1 is LNHDA and CDR2 is SQIVND in the germline V gene (reference sequence). The V gene lost 4 bases and the J gene lost 3 bases, with 18 bases spanning the gap. CDR3 sequence reads: CASSKPRGVGDTEAFF. CDR3 sequence (DNA): TGTGCCAGTAGTAAGCCCCGCGGGGTTGGAGACACTGAAGCTTTCTTT.

The chain links TRBV15 to TRBJ1-4, with D possibly TRBD1 on 5 matching bases. The CDR3 covers 13 residues. V shed 1 base and J shed 10 bases, with 10 bases lying between them. The germline CDR1 and CDR2 sequences are LNHNV and YYDKDF (reference sequence). The CDR3, as DNA: TGTGCCACCAGCAGAGGGGAGGGGAGAAAACTGTTTTTT. It specifies CATSRGEGRKLFF.

This clone has more than one count but fewer than ten. This rearrangement joins TRBV7-9 to TRBJ1-4; a possible D gene is TRBD1 (6 bases). This CDR3 region has 17 residues. The V gene's germline CDR1 is SEHNR and CDR2 FQNEAQ (reference sequence). Trimming stripped 5 bases from V and 7 bases from J, with 23 bases between. The CDR3 loop is CASSTYVWKRGTEKLFF. CDR3 sequence (DNA): TGTGCCAGCAGCACTTACGTCTGGAAAAGGGGGACTGAAAAACTGTTTTTT.

The chain uses TRBV28 and TRBJ2-5; weak D call: TRBD1 (6 bases). With 5 bases removed from V and 0 bases from J, the gap between germline ends came to 13 bases. Germline assignment: CDR1 MDHEN and CDR2 SYDVKM. There are 15 residues in the CDR3. This CDR3 is CASSKTDRNQETQYF. DNA for the CDR3: TGTGCCAGCAGTAAAACGGACAGAAACCAAGAGACCCAGTACTTC. Using reference TRBV28 and TRBJ2-5 for the parts outside the CDR3, the full variable domain is DVKVTQSSRYLVKRTGEKVFLECVQDMDHENMFWYRQDPGLGLRLIYFSYDVKMKEKGDIPEGYSVSREKKERFSLILESASTNQTSMYLCASSKTDRNQETQYFGPGTRLLVL.

The V and J genes are TRBV2 and TRBJ2-7, with TRBD2 matching over 11 bases. The length of the CDR3 is 14 residues. Looked up from germline, CDR1 is SNHLY and CDR2 is FYNNEI. With V trimmed by 6 bases and J by 2 bases, 3 bases remained unmatched. This chain's CDR3 is CASRVTSGTYEQYF. The CDR3 nucleotides read TGTGCCAGCAGGGTGACTAGCGGGACCTACGAGCAGTACTTC.

This clone was detected only once. This chain uses TRBV5-4 with TRBJ2-2; a possible D gene is TRBD2 (5 bases). Between the trimmed V and J ends, which lost 5 bases and 4 bases, there was a span of 18 bases. CDR1 and CDR2 (germline): SGHNT, YYREEE (reference sequence). This CDR3 contains 16 residues. The CDR3 nucleotides read TGTGCCAGCAGGGGTCGGTCCGGAGAGGGCACCGGGGAGCTGTTTTTT. Protein product: CASRGRSGEGTGELFF.

This chain joins TRBV7-2 and TRBJ2-5, with D perhaps matching TRBD1 (6 bases). Germline CDR1 SGHTA, CDR2 FQGNSA. This CDR3 region has 15 residues. The V and J ends lost 5 bases and 2 bases respectively, with 15 bases between them. The CDR3 loop reads CASSRKIRGQETQYF. The CDR3 DNA follows: TGTGCCAGCAGCAGAAAAATCAGGGGTCAAGAGACCCAGTACTTC.

This sequence joins TRBV30 and TRBJ2-7; 11 positions agree with TRBD2. J lost 1 base, V lost 3 bases, and 2 bases had no gene match. Germline V gene sequence: CDR1 GTSNPN, CDR2 SVGIG (reference sequence). This CDR3 spans 14 amino acids. The CDR3 coding sequence is TGTGCCTGGAGAAGACTAGCGGGGTCCTACGAGCAGTACTTC. Encoded protein: CAWRRLAGSYEQYF.

The chain uses TRBV18 and TRBJ2-7, with TRBD2 identical over 13 bases. Germline lookup yields CDR1 KGHSH and CDR2 LQKENI. Losses at the gene ends were 6 bases for V and 1 base for J; bases not matched to a gene: 9. This CDR3 is 17 amino acids long. The CDR3 DNA follows: TGTGCCAGCTCTCAAGGACTAGCGGGAGTGGGTTCCTACGAGCAGTACTTC. Translation gives CASSQGLAGVGSYEQYF.

This sequence joins TRBV27 and TRBJ1-2; TRBD1 agrees at 10 bases. CDR3 length: 12 amino acids. Germline V CDR1 and CDR2: MNHEY, SMNVEV (reference sequence). V lost 5 bases to trimming and J lost 10 bases; unmatched junction nucleotides: 4. CDR3 region: CASSGGQGVYTF. CDR3 DNA sequence: TGTGCCAGCAGTGGAGGACAGGGGGTCTACACCTTC.

This clone has just a few counts. V is TRBV7-9 and J is TRBJ1-3, with D possibly TRBD1 on 5 matching bases. The germline V gene encodes CDR1 SEHNR and CDR2 FQNEAQ (reference sequence). CDR3 length equals 15 residues. V was clipped by 0 bases and J by 4 bases, with 10 bases between them. The chain's CDR3 is CASSLAGAGGNTIYF. The CDR3 nucleotides are TGTGCCAGCAGCTTAGCAGGGGCTGGAGGAAACACCATATATTTT.

The chain has TRBV7-6 and TRBJ2-3; tentatively, D is TRBD2 (5 bases). The CDR3 runs to 15 residues. V gave up 5 bases and J gave up 2 bases, with 14 bases separating them. Germline CDR1 and CDR2: SGHVS and FNYEAQ. Written as DNA, the CDR3 is TGTGCCAGCAGCATCTTGACTATAGTCACAGATACGCAGTATTTT. Translating gives CASSILTIVTDTQYF.

The V gene is TRBV5-4, the J gene TRBJ2-7, with unresolved D. The germline V and J ends were trimmed by 4 bases and 3 bases, with 17 bases remaining between them. In germline, CDR1 is SGHNT, CDR2 YYREEE (reference sequence). This CDR3 has 15 amino acids. The CDR3 loop is CASSPRSPDGYEQYF. The CDR3 bases are TGTGCCAGCAGCCCCCGATCCCCAGATGGCTACGAGCAGTACTTC.

This clone was seen only once. This chain joins TRBV30 and TRBJ2-7, with TRBD1 matching 8 bases. CDR3 length: 14 amino acids. The germline V gene encodes CDR1 GTSNPN and CDR2 SVGIG (reference sequence). Losses at the gene ends were 5 bases for V and 4 bases for J; bases not matched to a gene: 10. In nucleotides, the CDR3 is TGTGCCTGGGGCTCCGGGACAGGAAGTTACGAGCAGTACTTC. Protein sequence: CAWGSGTGSYEQYF.

This clone appeared a single time. The V gene is TRBV18, the J gene TRBJ1-5, with 8 bases fitting TRBD1. Looked up from germline, CDR1 is KGHSH and CDR2 is LQKENI. V shed 3 bases and J 2 bases; nucleotides not matched to a gene: 0. This CDR3 is 14 amino acids long. CDR3 in amino acids: CASSPDRGNQPQHF. The CDR3 DNA reads as TGTGCCAGCTCACCGGACAGGGGCAATCAGCCCCAGCATTTT.

A single count supports this clone. The chain is built from TRBV9 and TRBJ1-2; D is unresolved. CDR3 size: 13 residues. The V end was cut by 6 bases, the J end by 11 bases, with 20 bases between. Germline V gene lookup returns CDR1 SGDLS and CDR2 YYNGEE. The CDR3 DNA sequence: TGTGCCAGCACCGACACCTCCTTGACCCGGTACACCTTC. This codes for CASTDTSLTRYTF.

This sequence joins TRBV11-2 and TRBJ2-7, with 14 bases lining up with TRBD2. This CDR3 spans 13 amino acids. Germline V gives CDR1 SGHAT, CDR2 FQNNGV. The J segment lost 9 bases and the V segment lost 5 bases, leaving 3 bases of the junction unmatched. CDR3 bases: TGTGCCAGCAGCCTGGGACTAGCGGGAGCGCAGTACTTC. Translating gives CASSLGLAGAQYF. Using reference TRBV11-2 and TRBJ2-7 for the parts outside the CDR3, the full variable domain is EAGVAQSPRYKIIEKRQSVAFWCNPISGHATLYWYQQILGQGPKLLIQFQNNGVVDDSQLPKDRFSAERLKGVDSTLKIQPAKLEDSAVYLCASSLGLAGAQYFGPGTRLTVT.